The present T cell receptor beta chain was sequenced within a study of response to subunit inactivated influenza vaccine. Study results and limitations: The study's authors posited that every seasonal influenza vaccination enlists few new T cells.

One entry per CDR3 protein results from TCRdb running MiXCR on the RT-PCR reads. The profile shows 500,000 or so distinct CDR3 sequences, more than 15% of them singletons. This clonotype came up a few times. Its antigen is currently unknown. This CDR3 is 17 amino acids long. The V and J ends lost 6 bases and 0 bases respectively, with 18 bases between them. This material consisted of CD4+ T cells sorted from PBMCs, taken approximately 25 months after vaccination. The chain employs TRBV12-3 or TRBV12-4 and TRBJ1-3; D is uncertain. The clonotype comes from a man aged 50 to 75 who received an inactivated influenza vaccine. The CDR3 loop is CASRQYRGRISGNTIYF. The CDR3 DNA sequence: TGTGCCAGCAGACAATATCGCGGCAGGATCTCTGGAAACACCATATATTTT.